This T cell receptor (beta chain) was identified in a study of graft-versus-host responses after intestinal transplantation. About the study: Multivisceral, liver-intestinal, or isolated intestinal transplants were performed in recipients. The study, taken as a whole, reports: Investigators detected GvH clones in recipient marrow, with some emerging earlier in ileum or blood. Graft-donor T cell macrochimerism in patients accompanied high graft-versus-host to host-versus-graft clonal ratios in allografts.

The CDR3 totals 15 residues. V lost 5 bases to trimming and J lost 1 base, with 11 bases between them. CDR1 is LNHDA and CDR2 is SQIVND in the germline V gene (reference sequence). The assay was immunoSEQ multiplex PCR, and TCRdb's table has in-frame clones only and misses some. The repertoire includes about 88,000 clones, about 94% of them detected once, and 0.15% to 0.2% sits in the top ten. This clone was found once. Its target is unknown. Specimen: unstimulated CD4+ T cells sorted from spleen or lymph node cells, collected before transplant. V gene TRBV19 combines with J gene TRBJ2-2; the D gene is possibly TRBD1 (6 bases). The receptor's source is a human donor who was the organ donor for an intestinal transplant. The CDR3 nucleotides are TGTGCCAGTAGTTCCCAGGACAGGAACACCGGGGAGCTGTTTTTT. This gives the protein CASSSQDRNTGELFF.